The sequence of this TCR beta chain was determined in a study of cytomegalovirus exposure and HLA in healthy donors. Study summary: It was reported in a later analysis that the 120 or so validation repertoires used the same platform as the roughly 700 first-cohort repertoires.

Findings and caveats of the study: Three CMV-associated chains proved CMV antigen-specific in vitro. A later analysis found first-cohort TCR clusters tended to co-occur in the 90 to 150 validation repertoires. The listing of 150 or so TCR beta chains classed them as cytomegalovirus-associated.

As regards this clone: Antigen: not known.

The assay was immunoSEQ multiplex PCR, and TCRdb's table has in-frame clones only and misses some. Seen here are hundreds of thousands of clones, 75% to 90% observed once, and the top ten hold 5.5% to 7%. Trimming at V came to 2 bases and at J to 0 bases, leaving 5 bases not matched to a gene. This CDR3 is built from 17 residues. Germline CDR1 reads SGHTA; CDR2 reads FQGTGA. The sequenced sample consisted of PBMCs. The rearrangement uses TRBV7-3 and TRBJ2-1; TRBD2 agrees at 9 bases. The receptor's source is a woman under 30 in good health and CMV-seronegative. The CDR3: CASSLGAGGRSYNEQFF. As DNA, the CDR3 is TGTGCCAGCAGCTTAGGCGCGGGAGGGCGCTCCTACAATGAGCAGTTCTTC.